These 26 T cell receptor beta chains share one sample of origin, sequenced in a study of CD8 T cells in ankylosing spondylitis. TCRdb reanalysed the 5' RACE reads using MiXCR and keeps one entry per CDR3 protein. The sample consists of some 340,000 distinct CDR3 sequences, roughly 15% of them appearing once. The sequenced sample was blood, either unsorted or a sorted T cell fraction (not recorded which). These receptors all stem from a male donor with ankylosing spondylitis or in good health (not recorded which).

This clonotype was seen only a few times. The chain recombines TRBV6-5 with TRBJ2-3; 8 nucleotides line up with TRBD2. The CDR3 contains 15 residues. The J segment lost 3 bases and the V segment lost 4 bases, leaving 6 bases of the junction unmatched. Germline loops: CDR1 MNHEY, CDR2 SVGAGI. In nucleotides, the CDR3 is TGTGCCAGCAGTTCCGGGACTAGTCGAACAGATACGCAGTATTTT. It encodes CASSSGTSRTDTQYF.

In this sample, this clonotype turned up a few times. This chain joins TRBV29-1 and TRBJ2-1, with 8 bases lining up with TRBD2. V gave up 5 bases and J gave up 0 bases; unmatched junction bases: 9. From germline, CDR1 is SQVTM and CDR2 ANQGSEA. The CDR3 loop spans 16 amino acids. In DNA form, the CDR3 reads TGCAGCGTTACGGGGGGGGTCCTAAGCTCCTACAATGAGCAGTTCTTC. It encodes CSVTGGVLSSYNEQFF.

This rearrangement joins TRBV10-3 to TRBJ2-1; 9 positions match TRBD2. CDR1 and CDR2 from the germline V gene are ENHRY and SYGVKD. The CDR3 is 17 residues long. The V segment lost 3 bases and the J segment 7 bases; nucleotides outside the gene matches: 13. The DNA of the CDR3 is TGTGCCATCAGTGAACAATATAGCGGGAGAAGGGCAAATGAGCAGTTCTTC. It specifies CAISEQYSGRRANEQFF.

This chain uses TRBV5-1 with TRBJ2-1; the D gene is possibly TRBD1 (6 bases). Germline CDR1 and CDR2: SGHRS and YFSETQ. V lost 4 bases and J lost 10, with 21 bases in between. The CDR3 contains 15 residues. The CDR3 coding sequence is TGCGCCAGCAGCGTGTTCAAGGGACAACCGGTGGAGCAGTTCTTC. This translates into CASSVFKGQPVEQFF.

The sample holds many counts of this clonotype. The chain carries TRBV12-3 or TRBV12-4 and TRBJ1-1, with unresolved D. V was cut by 5 bases and J by 1 base, with 8 bases left in between. The length of the CDR3 is 13 residues. The CDR3 loop is CASSPRPNTEAFF. CDR3 coding DNA: TGTGCCAGCAGTCCAAGACCGAACACTGAAGCTTTCTTT.

This clonotype was seen only a few times. V usage is TRBV2 and J usage is TRBJ2-3; 12 bases fit TRBD2. CDR3 length: 16 amino acids. From germline, CDR1 is SNHLY and CDR2 FYNNEI. J lost 3 bases, V lost 5 bases, and 6 bases had no gene match. The CDR3 sequence is CASSRGLAGPTDTQYF. The DNA for the CDR3 is TGTGCCAGCAGTCGAGGACTAGCGGGGCCTACAGATACGCAGTATTTT.

The chain recombines TRBV7-2 with TRBJ2-7; TRBD2 agrees at 7 bases. J was trimmed by 1 base and V by 8 bases; bases with no gene match: 5. The CDR3 is 13 residues long. Germline V gene sequence: CDR1 SGHTA, CDR2 FQGNSA. CDR3 protein: CASGEGASYEQYF. CDR3 in DNA: TGTGCCAGCGGGGAGGGCGCGTCCTACGAGCAGTACTTC.

The chain employs TRBV5-1 and TRBJ2-5, with 9 bases that match TRBD1. V shed 3 bases, J shed 3 bases, and the junction held 12 bases outside the gene matches. The CDR3 consists of 17 residues. Per the germline V gene, CDR1 is SGHRS and CDR2 is YFSETQ. CDR3: CASSSIGPGQGKETQYF. The CDR3 bases are TGCGCCAGCAGCTCGATTGGACCCGGACAGGGGAAAGAGACCCAGTACTTC.

There are many counts of this clonotype. This chain connects TRBV7-6 to TRBJ2-5; TRBD2 is a possible D gene (6 bases). V lost 3 bases and J 3 bases, leaving 8 bases between the germline ends. Germline V gives CDR1 SGHVS, CDR2 FNYEAQ. The CDR3 is 13 residues long. The CDR3: CASSLTREETQYF. The CDR3 DNA reads as TGTGCCAGCAGCTTGACTAGGGAAGAGACCCAGTACTTC. Full variable domain (remainder filled in from reference TRBV7-6 and TRBJ2-5): GAGVSQSPRYKVTKRGQDVALRCDPISGHVSLYWYRQALGQGPEFLTYFNYEAQQDKSGLPNDRFSAERPEGSISTLTIQRTEQRDSAMYRCASSLTREETQYFGPGTRLLVL.

The genes are TRBV6-5 and TRBJ2-7, with a tentative D call TRBD1 (5 bases). Per germline, CDR1 MNHEY and CDR2 SVGAGI. V was trimmed by 1 base and J by 0 bases, leaving 13 bases between them. The CDR3 totals 16 residues. The CDR3 DNA is TGTGCCAGCAGTTACTTCGCTGACAGTCTCTCCTACGAGCAGTACTTC. Protein: CASSYFADSLSYEQYF.

This clonotype was counted once. The chain has TRBV7-9 and TRBJ2-6; D not resolved. The germline V and J ends were trimmed by 2 bases and 0 bases, with 5 bases remaining between them. CDR3 length: 15 amino acids. The V gene's germline CDR1 is SEHNR and CDR2 FQNEAQ (reference sequence). This CDR3 is CASSLSSSGANVLTF. The CDR3 DNA reads as TGTGCCAGCAGCTTAAGCAGCTCTGGGGCCAACGTCCTGACTTTC.

This clonotype was observed many times. This chain links TRBV5-1 with TRBJ1-2; D not resolved. The CDR3 runs 13 residues. The germline CDR1 and CDR2 sequences are SGHRS and YFSETQ. V lost 3 bases to trimming and J lost 1 base, with 7 bases between them. The chain's CDR3 is CASSSGDNYGYTF. The CDR3, as DNA: TGCGCCAGCAGCTCTGGAGATAACTATGGCTACACCTTC.

The rearrangement links TRBV29-1 to TRBJ2-7; D may be TRBD1 (5 bases). The V end was cut by 5 bases, the J end by 0 bases, with 14 bases between. The CDR3 length is 14 residues. Germline CDR1 and CDR2: SQVTM and ANQGSEA. CDR3 loop: CSVMDIRFSYEQYF. As DNA, the CDR3 is TGCAGCGTTATGGACATACGATTCTCCTACGAGCAGTACTTC.

This clonotype was seen a few times. The V call is TRBV4-1, the J call TRBJ2-3, with 8 bases lining up with TRBD2. V dropped 0 bases and J dropped 6; count of bases not matched to a gene: 5. The CDR3 runs 15 residues. Germline V CDR1 and CDR2: MGHRA, YSYEKL. The CDR3: CASSQDQGLGDTQYF. The CDR3 DNA reads TGCGCCAGCAGCCAAGATCAGGGACTAGGGGATACGCAGTATTTT.

This clonotype showed up many times. The rearrangement uses TRBV10-2 and TRBJ2-7; D is tentatively TRBD1 or TRBD2 (5 bases each). In germline, CDR1 is WSHSY, CDR2 SAAADI. V lost 9 bases, J lost 2 bases, and 14 bases lay in between. This CDR3 spans 13 amino acids. CDR3 loop: CASAGTPAYEQYF. In DNA form, the CDR3 reads TGCGCCAGTGCCGGGACCCCGGCCTACGAGCAGTACTTC.

This clonotype was detected only a few times. The CDR3 loop reads CAISDGTAGKNIQYF. The DNA of the CDR3 is TGTGCCATCAGTGACGGGACTGCCGGTAAAAACATTCAGTACTTC. The V gene is TRBV10-3, the J gene TRBJ2-4; D perhaps matches TRBD2 (6 bases). CDR1 is ENHRY and CDR2 is SYGVKD in the germline V gene. The CDR3 consists of 15 residues. V was clipped by 3 bases and J by 4 bases, with 13 bases between them.

Ten or more counts support this clonotype. The chain couples TRBV12-3 or TRBV12-4 to TRBJ2-3; TRBD1 agrees at 10 bases. This CDR3 spans 17 amino acids. Germline trimming cut 7 bases from V and 2 bases from J; bases unmatched to any gene: 12. CDR3 residues: CASMAILGQGNTDTQYF. The CDR3 DNA sequence: TGTGCCAGCATGGCAATTCTGGGACAGGGGAACACAGATACGCAGTATTTT.

The chain joins TRBV7-2 to TRBJ2-1, with TRBD2 identical over 10 bases. Germline assignment: CDR1 SGHTA and CDR2 FQGNSA. J was trimmed by 14 bases and V by 5 bases; bases with no gene match: 9. The CDR3 has 13 amino acids. CDR3 region: CASSPGASGRKFF. In DNA form, the CDR3 reads TGTGCCAGCAGCCCAGGGGCTAGCGGGAGAAAGTTCTTC.

This chain links TRBV5-1 with TRBJ2-5; tentative D call: TRBD1 (5 bases). Germline V gene data show CDR1 as SGHRS and CDR2 as YFSETQ. The CDR3 spans 15 residues. Between the trimmed V and J ends, which lost 1 base and 1 base, there was a span of 11 bases. The CDR3 loop is CASSLSSGPQETQYF. Here the CDR3 DNA reads TGCGCCAGCAGCTTGTCCTCAGGGCCCCAAGAGACCCAGTACTTC.

The rearrangement joins TRBV7-8 to TRBJ1-1; TRBD1 matches 8 bases. Trimming at V came to 5 bases and at J to 5 bases, leaving 16 bases not matched to a gene. Germline V gives CDR1 SGHVS, CDR2 FQNEAQ. The CDR3 sequence is 17 residues long. The CDR3 DNA reads as TGTGCCAGCAGCCGACTACCCCCCCCCACAGGGGGGACTGAAGCTTTCTTT. This encodes CASSRLPPPTGGTEAFF.

This clonotype was counted between two and nine times. J is TRBJ2-1 and V is TRBV2; perhaps TRBD2 as D (6 bases). This CDR3 region has 16 residues. V was clipped by 6 bases and J by 2 bases, with 17 bases between them. Germline values: CDR1 SNHLY, CDR2 FYNNEI. CDR3 sequence (DNA): TGTGCCAGCAGCGACCCACTAGCCGACGCCTACAATGAGCAGTTCTTC. Its protein is CASSDPLADAYNEQFF.

The table lists this clonotype with a few counts. This chain joins TRBV5-6 and TRBJ2-5, with 8 positions matching TRBD2. Germline V CDR1 and CDR2: SGHDT, YYEEEE. The J segment lost 5 bases and the V segment lost 3 bases, leaving 12 bases of the junction unmatched. The CDR3 consists of 16 residues. CDR3 DNA: TGTGCCAGCAGCTCCTTAGCGGGGAGTGCGTGGGAGACCCAGTACTTC. Its translation: CASSSLAGSAWETQYF.

In this sample, this clonotype turned up many times. The chain couples TRBV29-1 to TRBJ2-3; 11 nucleotides align to TRBD2. After removal of 7 bases from V and 2 bases from J, the junction contained 5 bases not matched to a gene. The germline CDR1 and CDR2 sequences are SQVTM and ANQGSEA. This CDR3 contains 14 residues. CDR3 nucleotides: TGCAGCGACCGACTAGCGGGACTCACAGATACGCAGTATTTT. This codes for CSDRLAGLTDTQYF.

For the CDR3, the DNA is TGCAGTGCGACAGGGGCAGCTAATGAAAAACTGTTTTTT. Its translation is CSATGAANEKLFF. The chain employs TRBV20-1 and TRBJ1-4; TRBD1 matches 8 bases. This CDR3 contains 13 residues. Germline-derived CDR1 and CDR2 are DFQATT and SNEGSKA (reference sequence). V trimming: 6 bases; J trimming: 3 bases; junction bases outside the gene matches: 3.

This clonotype appeared a few times. The CDR3 reads CASSSTGEETQYF. In DNA form, the CDR3 reads TGTGCCAGCAGCTCGACAGGGGAAGAGACCCAGTACTTC. The chain couples TRBV7-9 to TRBJ2-5; 8 positions agree with TRBD1. V was pared by 4 bases and J by 3 bases, with 1 base of the junction left unmatched. The CDR3 contains 13 residues. CDR1 and CDR2 from the germline V gene are SEHNR and FQNEAQ (reference sequence).

Only a few counts were recorded for this clonotype. V gene TRBV19 combines with J gene TRBJ1-5; D remains ambiguous. This CDR3 contains 14 residues. The V gene lost 6 bases and the J gene lost 3 bases, with 12 bases spanning the gap. Germline CDR1 is LNHDA and CDR2 is SQIVND (reference sequence). CDR3 sequence (DNA): TGTGCCAGTAGACTTGGTGGTTTCAATCAGCCCCAGCATTTT. It translates to CASRLGGFNQPQHF.